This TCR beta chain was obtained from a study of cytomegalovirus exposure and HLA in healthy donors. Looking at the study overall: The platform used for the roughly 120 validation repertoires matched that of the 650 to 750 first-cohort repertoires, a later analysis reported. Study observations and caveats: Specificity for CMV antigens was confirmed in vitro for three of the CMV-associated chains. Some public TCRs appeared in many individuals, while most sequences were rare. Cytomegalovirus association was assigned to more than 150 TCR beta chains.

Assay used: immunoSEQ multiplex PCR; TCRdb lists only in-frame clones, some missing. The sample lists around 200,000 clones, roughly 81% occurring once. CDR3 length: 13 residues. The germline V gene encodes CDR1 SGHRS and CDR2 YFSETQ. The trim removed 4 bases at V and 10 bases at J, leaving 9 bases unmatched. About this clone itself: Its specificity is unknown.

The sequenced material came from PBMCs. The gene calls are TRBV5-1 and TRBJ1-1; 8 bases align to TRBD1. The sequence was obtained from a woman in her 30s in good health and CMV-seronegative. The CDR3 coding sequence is TGCGCCAGCAGCGACCCGACAGGGGTTCGAGCTTTCTTT. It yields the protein CASSDPTGVRAFF.